The count of the clone carrying this TCR beta chain is one. CDR1 and CDR2 from the germline V gene are SGHAT and FQNNGV. The J segment lost 5 bases and the V segment lost 1 base, leaving 6 bases of the junction unmatched. The CDR3 length is 15 residues. These data originate in a study of blood T cell repertoires in COVID-19. Study-level background: Acute and convalescent COVID-19 samples came from the United States, Italy and Spain.

Methods used by the authors: The authors estimated nucleated cell counts from reference gene primer amplification. Profiling relied on immunoSEQ multiplex PCR, and the TCRdb table lists in-frame clones only, not all of them. The V and J calls and clone size were taken over from that table, and D and trimming were inferred from the DNA. The sample has more than 80,000 clones, roughly 85% seen once. The clonotype comes from a human donor in a cohort sampled during active COVID-19. This chain links TRBV11-2 with TRBJ1-2, with TRBD1 matching 8 bases. Input material: peripheral blood. Here the CDR3 DNA reads TGTGCCAGCAGCTTAGTGGCAGGGGGCGCGTATGGCTACACCTTC. Translating it yields CASSLVAGGAYGYTF.